The next 8 T cell receptor beta chains were all read from a single sample in a study of shared clonotypes between healthy human individuals. The method was immunoSEQ multiplex PCR; TCRdb's version includes in-frame clones alone and lacks a portion of them. The sample carries 2 million to 3 million clones, over 85% recorded once. Material for sequencing was naive CD4+ T cells sorted from blood. Specified subset: CD45RA+ positively selected. Every receptor here comes from a young man in good health.

Note on this clone: The same CDR3 arises from other DNA sequences in this sample as well. The chain employs TRBV6-6 and TRBJ2-7, with D possibly TRBD2 on 6 matching bases. V dropped 7 bases and J dropped 4 bases, with 14 bases sitting between them. The CDR3 spans 13 residues. CDR1 is MNHNY and CDR2 is SVGAGI in the germline V gene (reference sequence). This chain's CDR3 is CASTPGGSYEQYF. CDR3 coding DNA: TGTGCCAGCACCCCTGGAGGGAGTTACGAGCAGTACTTC.

The rearrangement uses TRBV10-1 and TRBJ2-7, with 9 bases aligning to TRBD2. CDR1 is WNHNN, CDR2 SYGVQD, per germline (reference sequence). J lost 0 bases, V lost 0 bases, and 6 bases had no gene match. The CDR3 extends over 17 amino acids. CDR3 sequence reads: CASSESRAGGLSYEQYF. CDR3 DNA sequence: TGCGCCAGCAGTGAGTCGAGAGCGGGAGGCCTCTCCTACGAGCAGTACTTC.

The V and J genes are TRBV6-5 and TRBJ2-1; no reliable D call. Germline CDR1 reads MNHEY; CDR2 reads SVGAGI. This CDR3 contains 15 residues. The V end was cut by 4 bases, the J end by 5 bases, with 15 bases between. The CDR3 loop is CASSFWSRSHNEQFF. CDR3 sequence (DNA): TGTGCCAGCAGTTTTTGGTCGAGGTCCCACAATGAGCAGTTCTTC.

The chain joins TRBV16 to TRBJ2-5; D uncertain. V lost 3 bases and J lost 4, with 9 bases in between. The CDR3 runs 13 residues. Germline loops: CDR1 KGHSY, CDR2 FQNENV. The CDR3 loop reads CASSHTYSETQYF. In DNA, the CDR3 is TGTGCCAGCAGCCACACCTATTCAGAGACCCAGTACTTC.

Details on this clone: Germline and junction disagree at one end, which may indicate a read error. The chain uses TRBV6-5 and TRBJ2-1; D uncertain. The CDR3 spans 16 residues. Germline loops: CDR1 MNHEY, CDR2 SVGAGI. CDR3 loop: CASSYSPASSYNKQFF. In nucleotides, the CDR3 is TGTGCCAGCAGTTACTCCCCCGCCTCTTCCTACAATAAGCAGTTCTTC.

This chain uses TRBV6-1 with TRBJ1-1, with D uncertain. CDR1 and CDR2 from the germline V gene are MNHNS and SASEGT. V was pared by 3 bases and J by 1 base, with 9 bases between. CDR3 length equals 14 residues. In DNA, the CDR3 is TGTGCCAGCAGTGATTGGAGGAGGAACACTGAAGCTTTCTTT. It is translated as CASSDWRRNTEAFF.

In DNA form, the CDR3 reads TGTGCCAGCAGTTTAAAAGCGGGGGGCGTATACAATGAGCAGTTCTTC. Its translation: CASSLKAGGVYNEQFF. V and J are TRBV27 and TRBJ2-1; 9 positions match TRBD2. The germline V gene has CDR1 MNHEY and CDR2 SMNVEV (reference sequence). After removal of 2 bases from V and 4 bases from J, the junction contained 6 bases not matched to a gene. The CDR3 is 16 residues long.

The genes are TRBV10-3 and TRBJ1-1; TRBD1 might be the D (6 bases). Trimming removed 8 bases from V and 3 bases from J, with 19 bases in between. The germline V gene encodes CDR1 ENHRY and CDR2 SYGVKD. The CDR3 totals 15 residues. For the CDR3, the DNA is TGTGCCATCCGGGGGGCGGGGGGCGCGGACACTGAAGCTTTCTTT. The encoded protein is CAIRGAGGADTEAFF.